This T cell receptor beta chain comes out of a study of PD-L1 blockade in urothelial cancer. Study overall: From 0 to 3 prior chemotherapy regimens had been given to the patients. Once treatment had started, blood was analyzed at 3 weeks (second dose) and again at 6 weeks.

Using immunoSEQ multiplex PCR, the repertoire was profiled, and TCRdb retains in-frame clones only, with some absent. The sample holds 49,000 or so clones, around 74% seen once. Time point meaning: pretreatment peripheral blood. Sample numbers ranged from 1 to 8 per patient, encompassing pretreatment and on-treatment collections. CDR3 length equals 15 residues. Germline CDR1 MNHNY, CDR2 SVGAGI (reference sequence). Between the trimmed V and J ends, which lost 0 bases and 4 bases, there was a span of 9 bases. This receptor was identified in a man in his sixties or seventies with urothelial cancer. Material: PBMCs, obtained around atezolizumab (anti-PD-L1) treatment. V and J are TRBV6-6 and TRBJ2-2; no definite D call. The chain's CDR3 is CASSYSRGPTGELFF. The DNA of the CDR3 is TGTGCCAGCAGTTACTCGCGAGGTCCCACCGGGGAGCTGTTTTTT.